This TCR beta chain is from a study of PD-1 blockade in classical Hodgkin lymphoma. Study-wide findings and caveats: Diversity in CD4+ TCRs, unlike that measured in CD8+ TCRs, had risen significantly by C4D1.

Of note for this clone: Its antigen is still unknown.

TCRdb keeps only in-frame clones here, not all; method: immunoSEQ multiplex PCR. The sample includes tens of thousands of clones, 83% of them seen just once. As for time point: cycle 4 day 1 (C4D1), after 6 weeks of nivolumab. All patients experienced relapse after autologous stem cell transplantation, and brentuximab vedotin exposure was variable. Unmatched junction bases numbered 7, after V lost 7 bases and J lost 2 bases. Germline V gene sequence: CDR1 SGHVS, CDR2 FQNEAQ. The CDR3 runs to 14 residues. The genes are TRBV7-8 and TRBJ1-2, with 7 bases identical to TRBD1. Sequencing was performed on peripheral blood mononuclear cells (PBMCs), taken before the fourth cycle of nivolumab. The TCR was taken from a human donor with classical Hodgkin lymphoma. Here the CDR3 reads CASTVDRTNYGYTF. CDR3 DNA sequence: TGTGCCAGCACCGTGGACAGGACCAACTATGGCTACACCTTC.